The 10 T cell receptor beta chains below all came from one sample that was sequenced in a study of blood T cell repertoires in COVID-19. The method was immunoSEQ multiplex PCR; TCRdb's version includes in-frame clones alone and lacks a portion of them. This sample has about 330,000 clones, with around 90% found just once. What was sequenced was peripheral blood. The receptors were gathered from a man aged 25-45 years with COVID-19, enrolled during active disease.

The V gene is TRBV7-2, the J gene TRBJ2-7, with a tentative D call TRBD1 (5 bases). CDR1 is SGHTA and CDR2 is FQGNSA in the germline V gene. The CDR3 covers 14 residues. The V end lost 2 bases, the J end lost 5 bases, and 13 bases lay between the germline ends. The CDR3 protein is CASSLNQGRDEQYF. CDR3 DNA sequence: TGTGCCAGCAGCTTAAATCAGGGTCGCGACGAGCAGTACTTC.

Comment on this clone: Other DNA sequences of this sample code for an identical CDR3. The CDR3 DNA sequence: TGTGCCAGCAGCTTAGGGGCAGGGTCTAAAGAGACCCAGTACTTC. This encodes CASSLGAGSKETQYF. The chain joins TRBV7-2 to TRBJ2-5, with TRBD1 as a possible D gene (5 bases). The CDR3 spans 15 residues. With 1 base removed from V and 3 bases from J, the gap between germline ends came to 12 bases. The germline V gene has CDR1 SGHTA and CDR2 FQGNSA.

The rearrangement links TRBV19 to TRBJ1-6; D unclear. The CDR3 runs 15 residues. Between the trimmed V and J ends, which lost 4 bases and 7 bases, there was a span of 14 bases. Germline values: CDR1 LNHDA, CDR2 SQIVND (reference sequence). CDR3 in amino acids: CASSTGISSNSPLHF. CDR3 nucleotide sequence: TGTGCCAGTAGTACAGGAATATCCTCCAATTCACCCCTCCACTTT.

This sequence joins TRBV7-3 and TRBJ2-2; TRBD2 matches at 14 bases. The germline CDR1 and CDR2 sequences are SGHTA and FQGTGA. Unmatched junction bases numbered 9, after V lost 5 bases and J lost 4 bases. CDR3 size: 18 residues. The CDR3 reads CASSTQTSGGELTGELFF. The DNA for the CDR3 is TGTGCCAGCAGCACCCAGACTAGCGGGGGGGAACTCACCGGGGAGCTGTTTTTT.

In DNA, the CDR3 is TGTGCCAGCAGCTTAGTGCGGGGGAGGGCGGAGACCCAGTACTTC. Protein: CASSLVRGRAETQYF. The V and J genes are TRBV7-2 and TRBJ2-5; 7 bases are shared with TRBD2. V lost 1 base to trimming and J lost 5 bases; unmatched junction nucleotides: 7. The CDR3 is 15 residues long. Germline V gene lookup returns CDR1 SGHTA and CDR2 FQGNSA.

The chain couples TRBV6-2 or TRBV6-3 to TRBJ2-5, with 10 nucleotides matching TRBD1. The CDR3 extends over 17 amino acids. CDR1 and CDR2 (germline): MNHEY, SVGEGT. V was clipped by 4 bases and J by 2 bases; unmatched bases: 10. CDR3 nucleotide sequence: TGTGCCAGCAGTTCCGCCCGACAGGGGGCGATTCAAGAGACCCAGTACTTC. Residues: CASSSARQGAIQETQYF.

J is TRBJ1-1 and V is TRBV5-1; D gene uncertain. V was trimmed by 3 bases and J by 1 base, leaving 10 bases between them. CDR1 is SGHRS and CDR2 is YFSETQ in the germline V gene. There are 14 residues in the CDR3. CDR3 nucleotide sequence: TGCGCCAGCAGCTCCCAGTCCTCGAACACTGAAGCTTTCTTT. It codes for CASSSQSSNTEAFF.

In this sample, this clone turned up once. This sample also contains other DNA sequences that code for the same CDR3. The genes are TRBV30 and TRBJ1-4, with 7 bases that match TRBD1. J lost 8 bases, V lost 3 bases, and 3 bases had no gene match. Germline CDR1 reads GTSNPN; CDR2 reads SVGIG (reference sequence). The CDR3 extends over 12 amino acids. This CDR3 is CAWRRQGEKLFF. For the CDR3, the DNA is TGTGCCTGGAGACGACAGGGCGAAAAACTGTTTTTT.

The V gene is TRBV5-1, the J gene TRBJ2-3; 7 bases are shared with TRBD2. The germline gives CDR1 SGHRS, CDR2 YFSETQ. Losses at the gene ends were 1 base for V and 6 bases for J; bases not matched to a gene: 5. The CDR3 runs to 14 residues. The CDR3 reads CASSLSGAVDTQYF. CDR3 sequence (DNA): TGCGCCAGCAGCTTGAGCGGGGCCGTGGATACGCAGTATTTT.

This clone has only a few counts. The CDR3 coding sequence is TGTGCCAGCAGTCCCTTCAATCAGCCCCAGCATTTT. Amino acids: CASSPFNQPQHF. This chain uses TRBV6-6 with TRBJ1-5; no firm D call. The CDR3 has 12 residues. Germline CDR1 reads MNHNY; CDR2 reads SVGAGI (reference sequence). Trimming removed 5 bases from V and 3 bases from J, with 5 bases in between.